Included here is one T cell receptor beta chain sequence, with context. Its antigen is still unknown. These data belong to a study of T cell responses to AZD1222 COVID-19 vaccine. Study-wide background: Second-dose schedules of about 4 or about 12 weeks were combined.

The data were produced by immunoSEQ multiplex PCR, yet TCRdb's version contains in-frame clones alone and is incomplete. The table shows 65,000 to 70,000 clones, with over 60% occurring only once. V lost 3 bases and J lost 1, with 13 bases in between. CDR1 LNHDA and CDR2 SQIVND come from the germline V gene (reference sequence). This CDR3 spans 16 amino acids. Regarding the study as a whole: Baseline seropositives among AZD1222 recipients totaled only five or six. Donors, mostly white British, included more females; clonal diversity was possibly underestimated. No day 14 peak samples; only post-peak repertoires were characterized.

The V call is TRBV19, the J call TRBJ1-5, with D possibly TRBD1 on 5 matching bases. The sample in question was peripheral blood, obtained on day 0 of AZD1222 vaccination. This TCR was sampled from an adult in good health. The DNA for the CDR3 is TGTGCCAGTAGTATCTGGCAGGGCTTAAGCAATCAGCCCCAGCATTTT. Its translation: CASSIWQGLSNQPQHF.